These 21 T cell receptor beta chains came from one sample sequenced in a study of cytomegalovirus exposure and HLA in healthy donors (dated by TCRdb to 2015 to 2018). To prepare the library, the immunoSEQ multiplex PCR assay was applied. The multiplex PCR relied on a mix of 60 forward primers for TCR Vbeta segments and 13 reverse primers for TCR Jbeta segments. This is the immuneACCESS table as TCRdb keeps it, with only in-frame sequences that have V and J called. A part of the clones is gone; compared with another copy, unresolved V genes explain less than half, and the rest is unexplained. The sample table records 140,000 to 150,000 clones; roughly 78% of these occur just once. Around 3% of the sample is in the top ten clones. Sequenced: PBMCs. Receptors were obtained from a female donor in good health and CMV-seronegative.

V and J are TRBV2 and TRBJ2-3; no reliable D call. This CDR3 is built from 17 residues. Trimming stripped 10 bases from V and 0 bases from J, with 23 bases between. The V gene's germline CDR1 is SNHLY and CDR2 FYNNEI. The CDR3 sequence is CAIFDYDTAFSTDTQYF. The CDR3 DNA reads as TGTGCCATTTTCGATTACGACACGGCTTTTAGCACAGATACGCAGTATTTT.

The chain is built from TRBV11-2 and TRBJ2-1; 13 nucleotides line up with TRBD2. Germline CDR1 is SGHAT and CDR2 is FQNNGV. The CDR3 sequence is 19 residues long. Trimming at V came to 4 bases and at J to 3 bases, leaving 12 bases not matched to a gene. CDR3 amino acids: CASSSSTSGGLWGYNEQFF. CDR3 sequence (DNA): TGTGCCAGCAGCTCCTCGACTAGCGGGGGGCTCTGGGGCTACAATGAGCAGTTCTTC.

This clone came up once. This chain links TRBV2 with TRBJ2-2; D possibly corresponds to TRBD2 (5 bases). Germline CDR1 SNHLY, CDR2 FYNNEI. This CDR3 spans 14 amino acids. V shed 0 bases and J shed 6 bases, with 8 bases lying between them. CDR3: CASSEARGSGELFF. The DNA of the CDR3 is TGTGCCAGCAGTGAAGCGCGAGGGTCCGGGGAGCTGTTTTTT.

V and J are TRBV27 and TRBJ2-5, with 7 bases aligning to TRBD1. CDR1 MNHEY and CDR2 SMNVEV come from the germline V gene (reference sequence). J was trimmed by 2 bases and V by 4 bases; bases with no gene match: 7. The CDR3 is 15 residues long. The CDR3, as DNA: TGTGCCAGCAGTTCGTTCCGGGACAGACAAGAGACCCAGTACTTC. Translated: CASSSFRDRQETQYF.

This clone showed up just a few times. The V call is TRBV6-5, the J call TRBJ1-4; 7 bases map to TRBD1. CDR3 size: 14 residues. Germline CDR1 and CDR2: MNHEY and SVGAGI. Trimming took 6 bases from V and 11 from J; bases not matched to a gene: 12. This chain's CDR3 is CASRSYRGAQKLFF. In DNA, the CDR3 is TGTGCCAGCAGGTCCTACAGGGGTGCTCAGAAACTGTTTTTT.

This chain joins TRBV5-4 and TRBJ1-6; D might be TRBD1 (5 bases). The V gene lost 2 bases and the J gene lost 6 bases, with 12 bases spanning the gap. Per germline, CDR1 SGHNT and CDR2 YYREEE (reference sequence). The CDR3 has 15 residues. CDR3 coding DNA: TGTGCCAGCAGCTTCACAGGCGATGGTAATTCACCCCTCCACTTT. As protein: CASSFTGDGNSPLHF.

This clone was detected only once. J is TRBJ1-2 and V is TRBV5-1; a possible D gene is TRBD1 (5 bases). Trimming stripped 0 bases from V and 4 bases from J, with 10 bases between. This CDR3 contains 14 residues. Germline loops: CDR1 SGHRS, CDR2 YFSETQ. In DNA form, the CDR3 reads TGCGCCAGCAGCTTGGAGGGGTTGAGCTATGGCTACACCTTC. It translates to CASSLEGLSYGYTF.

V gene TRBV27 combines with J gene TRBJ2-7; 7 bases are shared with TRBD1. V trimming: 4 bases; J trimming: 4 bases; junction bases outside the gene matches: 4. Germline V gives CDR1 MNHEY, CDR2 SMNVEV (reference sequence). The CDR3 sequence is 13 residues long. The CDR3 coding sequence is TGTGCCAGCAGTTGGACAGGAGCATACGAGCAGTACTTC. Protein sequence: CASSWTGAYEQYF.

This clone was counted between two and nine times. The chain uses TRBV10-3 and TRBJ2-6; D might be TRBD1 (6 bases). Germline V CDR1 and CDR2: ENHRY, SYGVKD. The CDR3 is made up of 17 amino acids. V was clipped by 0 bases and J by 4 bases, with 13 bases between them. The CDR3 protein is CAISESATGSGANVLTF. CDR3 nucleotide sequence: TGTGCCATCAGTGAGTCCGCTACAGGGTCAGGGGCCAACGTCCTGACTTTC.

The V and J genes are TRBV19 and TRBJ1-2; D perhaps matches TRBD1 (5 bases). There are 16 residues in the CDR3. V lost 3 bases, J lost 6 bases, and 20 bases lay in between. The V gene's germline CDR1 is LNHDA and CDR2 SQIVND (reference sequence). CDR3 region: CASSMAAWRGMDGYTF. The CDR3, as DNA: TGTGCCAGTAGTATGGCCGCCTGGAGGGGAATGGATGGCTACACCTTC.

CDR3 sequence: CASSSLPGLTHSTDTQYF. In nucleotides, the CDR3 is TGTGCCAGCAGTTCCCTCCCTGGACTAACCCATAGCACAGATACGCAGTATTTT. This chain connects TRBV27 to TRBJ2-3, with D perhaps matching TRBD2 (6 bases). The CDR3 runs 18 residues. Germline CDR1 is MNHEY and CDR2 is SMNVEV (reference sequence). Deletions cut 4 bases from V and 0 bases from J, with 20 bases between.

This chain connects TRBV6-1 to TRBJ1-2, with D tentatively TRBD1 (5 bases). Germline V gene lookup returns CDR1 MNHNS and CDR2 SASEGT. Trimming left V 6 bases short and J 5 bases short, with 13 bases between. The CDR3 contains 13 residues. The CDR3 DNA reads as TGTGCCAGCAGGTCACTGGGGCTTTATGGCTACACCTTC. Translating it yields CASRSLGLYGYTF.

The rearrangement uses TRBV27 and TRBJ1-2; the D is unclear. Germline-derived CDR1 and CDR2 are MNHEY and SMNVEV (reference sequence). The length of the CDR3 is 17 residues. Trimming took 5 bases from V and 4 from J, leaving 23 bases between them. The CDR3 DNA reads TGTGCCAGCAGTAGACTCGCCGTCCTCGTTAGTTCCTATGGCTACACCTTC. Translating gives CASSRLAVLVSSYGYTF.

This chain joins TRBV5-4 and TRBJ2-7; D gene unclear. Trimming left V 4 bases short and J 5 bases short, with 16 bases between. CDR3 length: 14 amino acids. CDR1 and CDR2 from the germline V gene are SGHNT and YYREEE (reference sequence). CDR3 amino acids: CASSVDFNRDEQYF. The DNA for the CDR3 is TGTGCCAGCAGCGTCGACTTTAACCGGGACGAGCAGTACTTC. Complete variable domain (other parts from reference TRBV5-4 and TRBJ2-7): ETGVTQSPTHLIKTRGQQVTLRCSSQSGHNTVSWYQQALGQGPQFIFQYYREEENGRGNFPPRFSGLQFPNYSSELNVNALELDDSALYLCASSVDFNRDEQYFGPGTRLTVT.

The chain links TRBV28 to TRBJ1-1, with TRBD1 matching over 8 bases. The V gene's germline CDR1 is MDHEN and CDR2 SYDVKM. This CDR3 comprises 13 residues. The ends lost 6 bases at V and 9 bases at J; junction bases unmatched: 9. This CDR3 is CASSLGGQVKAFF. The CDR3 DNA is TGTGCCAGCAGCCTTGGGGGACAGGTGAAAGCTTTCTTT.

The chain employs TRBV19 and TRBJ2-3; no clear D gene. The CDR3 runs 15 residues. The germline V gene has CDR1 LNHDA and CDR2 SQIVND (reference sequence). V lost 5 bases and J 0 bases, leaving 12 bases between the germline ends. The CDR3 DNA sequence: TGTGCCAGTAGTTTCGCGACAACTAGCACAGATACGCAGTATTTT. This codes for CASSFATTSTDTQYF.

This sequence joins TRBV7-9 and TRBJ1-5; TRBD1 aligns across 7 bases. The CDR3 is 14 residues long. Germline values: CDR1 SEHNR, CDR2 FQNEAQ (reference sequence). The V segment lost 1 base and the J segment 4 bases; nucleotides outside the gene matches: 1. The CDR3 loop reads CASSLGTGNQPQHF. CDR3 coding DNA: TGTGCCAGCAGCTTAGGGACAGGAAATCAGCCCCAGCATTTT. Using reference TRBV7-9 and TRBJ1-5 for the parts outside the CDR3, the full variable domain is DTGVSQNPRHKITKRGQNVTFRCDPISEHNRLYWYRQTLGQGPEFLTYFQNEAQLEKSRLLSDRFSAERPKGSFSTLEIQRTEQGDSAMYLCASSLGTGNQPQHFGDGTRLSIL.

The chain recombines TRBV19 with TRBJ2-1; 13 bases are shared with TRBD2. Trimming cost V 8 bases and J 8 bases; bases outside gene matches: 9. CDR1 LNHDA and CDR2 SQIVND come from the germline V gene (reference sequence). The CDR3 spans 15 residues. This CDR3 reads CASHPGLAGRDEQFF. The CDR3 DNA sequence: TGTGCCAGTCACCCGGGACTAGCGGGACGCGATGAGCAGTTCTTC.

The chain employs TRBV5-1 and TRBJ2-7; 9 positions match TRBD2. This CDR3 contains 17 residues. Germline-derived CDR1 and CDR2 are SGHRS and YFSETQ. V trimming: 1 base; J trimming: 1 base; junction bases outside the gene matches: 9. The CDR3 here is CASSLLPSGAASYEQYF. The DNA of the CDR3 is TGCGCCAGCAGCTTGCTACCTAGCGGGGCCGCTTCCTACGAGCAGTACTTC.

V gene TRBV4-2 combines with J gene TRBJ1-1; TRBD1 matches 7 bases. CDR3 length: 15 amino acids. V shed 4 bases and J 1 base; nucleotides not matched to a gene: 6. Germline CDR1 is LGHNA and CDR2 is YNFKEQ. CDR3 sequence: CASSRGGTANTEAFF. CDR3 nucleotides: TGTGCCAGCAGCCGGGGTGGGACAGCGAACACTGAAGCTTTCTTT.

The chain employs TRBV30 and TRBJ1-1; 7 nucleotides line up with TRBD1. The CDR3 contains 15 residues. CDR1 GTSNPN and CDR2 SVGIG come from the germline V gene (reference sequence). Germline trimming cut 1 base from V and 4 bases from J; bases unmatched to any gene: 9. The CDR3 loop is CAWSDRQGMATEAFF. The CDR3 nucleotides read TGTGCCTGGAGTGACCGACAGGGAATGGCCACTGAAGCTTTCTTT. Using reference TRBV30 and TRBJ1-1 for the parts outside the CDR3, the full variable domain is SQTIHQWPATLVQPVGSPLSLECTVEGTSNPNLYWYRQAAGRGLQLLFYSVGIGQISSEVPQNLSASRPQDRQFILSSKKLLLSDSGFYLCAWSDRQGMATEAFFGQGTRLTVV.